These 9 T cell receptor beta chains were all obtained from the same sample, sequenced in a study of blood T cells in healthy people across ages. The authors ran a second PCR of roughly 6 to 12 cycles using a sample-barcoded 5' primer and a J-beta primer mix. TCRdb re-derived calls from the 5' RACE reads in MiXCR, one entry per CDR3 protein. The table includes approximately 820,000 distinct CDR3 sequences, 40% to 50% detected once. Material for sequencing was blood. The receptor source for this set is a man aged 60-69 years in good health.

The CDR3 DNA is TGTGCCAGCAGCTCAGGACTAGCGAAAGAGACCCAGTACTTC. It yields the protein CASSSGLAKETQYF. J is TRBJ2-5 and V is TRBV7-9; 9 positions agree with TRBD2. After removal of 4 bases from V and 3 bases from J, the junction contained 3 bases not matched to a gene. Germline loops: CDR1 SEHNR, CDR2 FQNEAQ (reference sequence). This CDR3 spans 14 amino acids.

The gene calls are TRBV5-5 and TRBJ1-6; D is undetermined. CDR1 SGHKS and CDR2 YYEKEE come from the germline V gene (reference sequence). V lost 2 bases to trimming and J lost 8 bases, with 5 bases between them. This CDR3 is 12 amino acids long. CDR3 DNA: TGTGCCAGCAGCTTCCAAGATTCACCCCTCCACTTT. This translates into CASSFQDSPLHF.

This clonotype turned up a few times. This chain uses TRBV9 with TRBJ1-4; TRBD1 might be the D (5 bases). CDR3 length: 16 residues. V gave up 4 bases and J gave up 6 bases, with 19 bases separating them. CDR1 is SGDLS, CDR2 YYNGEE, per germline. The CDR3 sequence is CASSPREGAMDEKLFF. Written as DNA, the CDR3 is TGTGCCAGCAGCCCTAGAGAAGGGGCGATGGATGAAAAACTGTTTTTT.

Here the CDR3 reads CASTPGLRTDTQYF. CDR3 bases: TGCGCCAGCACCCCAGGGTTACGCACAGATACGCAGTATTTT. The chain is built from TRBV5-1 and TRBJ2-3; TRBD1 is a possible D gene (5 bases). CDR1 is SGHRS, CDR2 YFSETQ, per germline. The CDR3 sequence is 14 residues long. Between the trimmed V and J ends, which lost 6 bases and 1 base, there was a span of 12 bases. The full variable domain, completed using reference TRBV5-1 and TRBJ2-3, is KAGVTQTPRYLIKTRGQQVTLSCSPISGHRSVSWYQQTPGQGLQFLFEYFSETQRNKGNFPGRFSGRQFSNSRSEMNVSTLELGDSALYLCASTPGLRTDTQYFGPGTRLTVL.

The J gene is TRBJ1-1, the V gene TRBV20-1, with D unresolved. The CDR3 runs 13 residues. Trimming left V 2 bases short and J 1 base short, with 8 bases between. CDR1 is DFQATT, CDR2 SNEGSKA, per germline (reference sequence). The CDR3 bases are TGCAGTGCTAGACTGGGAGGGAACACTGAAGCTTTCTTT. The encoded protein is CSARLGGNTEAFF.

The gene calls are TRBV20-1 and TRBJ1-2; unclear D gene. CDR1 and CDR2 (germline): DFQATT, SNEGSKA (reference sequence). Trimming left V 0 bases short and J 7 bases short, with 9 bases between. This CDR3 has 12 residues. The CDR3 DNA sequence: TGCAGTGCTAGAGATTTGGGGTTTGGCTACACCTTC. Translated, it gives CSARDLGFGYTF.

The sample holds a few counts of this clonotype. The chain has TRBV10-2 and TRBJ2-1; 10 nucleotides align to TRBD2. After removal of 7 bases from V and 6 bases from J, the junction contained 3 bases not matched to a gene. CDR1 and CDR2 from the germline V gene are WSHSY and SAAADI. This CDR3 comprises 13 residues. The CDR3: CASKSGGGNEQFF. The CDR3 region has the DNA TGCGCCAGCAAGAGCGGGGGGGGCAATGAGCAGTTCTTC.

V is TRBV7-2 and J is TRBJ1-2, with a weak D call TRBD1 (6 bases). This CDR3 comprises 13 residues. Germline loops: CDR1 SGHTA, CDR2 FQGNSA. V dropped 7 bases and J dropped 4 bases, with 13 bases sitting between them. As DNA, the CDR3 is TGTGCCAGCAACCGGGGGGGGGCCTATGGCTACACCTTC. Residues: CASNRGGAYGYTF.

This chain connects TRBV2 to TRBJ1-2, with 7 nucleotides matching TRBD1. Germline CDR1 is SNHLY and CDR2 is FYNNEI. V dropped 8 bases and J dropped 0; count of bases not matched to a gene: 6. The CDR3 length is 14 residues. In DNA, the CDR3 is TGTGCCAGCGCTACAGGGGAGACTAACTATGGCTACACCTTC. It encodes CASATGETNYGYTF.